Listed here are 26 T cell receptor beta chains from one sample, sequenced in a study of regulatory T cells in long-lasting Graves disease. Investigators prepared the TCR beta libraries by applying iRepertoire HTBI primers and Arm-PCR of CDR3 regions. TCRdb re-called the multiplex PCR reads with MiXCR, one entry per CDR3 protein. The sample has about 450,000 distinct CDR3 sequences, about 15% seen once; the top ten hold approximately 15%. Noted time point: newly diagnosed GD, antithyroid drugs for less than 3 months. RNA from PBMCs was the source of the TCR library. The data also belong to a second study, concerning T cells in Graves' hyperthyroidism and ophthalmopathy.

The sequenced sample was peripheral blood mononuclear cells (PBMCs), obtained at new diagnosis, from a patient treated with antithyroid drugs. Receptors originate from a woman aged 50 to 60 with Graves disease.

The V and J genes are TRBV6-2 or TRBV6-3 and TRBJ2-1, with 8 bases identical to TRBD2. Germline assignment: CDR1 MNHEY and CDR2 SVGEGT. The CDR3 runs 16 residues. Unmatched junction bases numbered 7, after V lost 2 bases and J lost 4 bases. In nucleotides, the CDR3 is TGTGCCAGCAGTTACAACGTACTAGCGGAATACAATGAGCAGTTCTTC. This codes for CASSYNVLAEYNEQFF.

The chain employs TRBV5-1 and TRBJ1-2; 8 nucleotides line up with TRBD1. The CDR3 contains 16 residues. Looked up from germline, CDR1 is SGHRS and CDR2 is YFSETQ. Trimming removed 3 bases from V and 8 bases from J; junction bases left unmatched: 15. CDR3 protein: CASSYGKGQGVRGYTF. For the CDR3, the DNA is TGCGCCAGCAGCTACGGAAAAGGACAGGGCGTCCGGGGCTACACCTTC.

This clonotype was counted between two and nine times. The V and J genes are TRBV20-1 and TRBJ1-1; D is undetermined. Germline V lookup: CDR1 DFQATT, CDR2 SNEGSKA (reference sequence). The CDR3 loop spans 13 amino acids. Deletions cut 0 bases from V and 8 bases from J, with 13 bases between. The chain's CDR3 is CSARDWLGQEAFF. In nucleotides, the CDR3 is TGCAGTGCTAGAGATTGGTTGGGTCAGGAAGCTTTCTTT.

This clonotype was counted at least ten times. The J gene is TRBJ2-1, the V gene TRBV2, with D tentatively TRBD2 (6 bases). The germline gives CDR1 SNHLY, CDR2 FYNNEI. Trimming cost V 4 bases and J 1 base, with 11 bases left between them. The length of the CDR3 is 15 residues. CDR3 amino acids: CASSGGEGSYNEQFF. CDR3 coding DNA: TGTGCCAGCAGTGGGGGGGAAGGGTCCTACAATGAGCAGTTCTTC. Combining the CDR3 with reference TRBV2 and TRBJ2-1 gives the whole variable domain EPEVTQTPSHQVTQMGQEVILRCVPISNHLYFYWYRQILGQKVEFLVSFYNNEISEKSEIFDDQFSVERPDGSNFTLKIRSTKLEDSAMYFCASSGGEGSYNEQFFGPGTRLTVL.

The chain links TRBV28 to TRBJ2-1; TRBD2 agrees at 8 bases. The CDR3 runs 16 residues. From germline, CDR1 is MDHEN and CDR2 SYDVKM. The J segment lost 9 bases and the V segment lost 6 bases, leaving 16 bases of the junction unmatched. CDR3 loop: CASRTARLAHSSEQFF. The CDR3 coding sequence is TGTGCCAGCAGAACGGCCCGACTAGCGCATTCCAGTGAGCAGTTCTTC. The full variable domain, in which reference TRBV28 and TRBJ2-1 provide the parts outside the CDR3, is DVKVTQSSRYLVKRTGEKVFLECVQDMDHENMFWYRQDPGLGLRLIYFSYDVKMKEKGDIPEGYSVSREKKERFSLILESASTNQTSMYLCASRTARLAHSSEQFFGPGTRLTVL.

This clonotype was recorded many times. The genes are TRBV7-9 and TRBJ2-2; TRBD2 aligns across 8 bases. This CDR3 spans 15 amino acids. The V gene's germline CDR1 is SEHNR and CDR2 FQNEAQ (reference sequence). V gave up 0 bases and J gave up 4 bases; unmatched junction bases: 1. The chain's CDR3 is CASSLALAGTGELFF. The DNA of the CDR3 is TGTGCCAGCAGCTTAGCCCTAGCGGGCACCGGGGAGCTGTTTTTT.

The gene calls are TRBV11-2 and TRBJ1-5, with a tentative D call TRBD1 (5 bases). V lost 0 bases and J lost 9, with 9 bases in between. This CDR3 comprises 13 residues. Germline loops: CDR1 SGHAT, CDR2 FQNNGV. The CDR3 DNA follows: TGTGCCAGCAGCTTAGATCCGGGACTGCCCCAGCATTTT. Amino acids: CASSLDPGLPQHF.

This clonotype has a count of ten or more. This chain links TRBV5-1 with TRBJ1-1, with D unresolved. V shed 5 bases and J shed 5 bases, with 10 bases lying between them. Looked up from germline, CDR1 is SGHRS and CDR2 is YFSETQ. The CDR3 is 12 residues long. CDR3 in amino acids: CASRWGETEAFF. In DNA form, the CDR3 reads TGCGCCAGCAGATGGGGTGAAACTGAAGCTTTCTTT.

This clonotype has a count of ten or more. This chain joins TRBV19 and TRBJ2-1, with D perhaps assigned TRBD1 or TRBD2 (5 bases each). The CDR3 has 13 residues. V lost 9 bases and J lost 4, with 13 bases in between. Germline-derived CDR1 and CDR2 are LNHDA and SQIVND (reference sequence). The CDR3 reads CASSPRGYNEQFF. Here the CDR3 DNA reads TGTGCCAGCAGCCCGAGGGGTTACAATGAGCAGTTCTTC.

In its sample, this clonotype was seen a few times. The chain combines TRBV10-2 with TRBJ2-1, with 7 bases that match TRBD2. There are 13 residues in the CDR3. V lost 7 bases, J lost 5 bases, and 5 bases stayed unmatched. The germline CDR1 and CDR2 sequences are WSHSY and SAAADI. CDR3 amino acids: CASNRDYNNEQFF. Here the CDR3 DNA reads TGCGCCAGCAACCGGGACTACAACAATGAGCAGTTCTTC.

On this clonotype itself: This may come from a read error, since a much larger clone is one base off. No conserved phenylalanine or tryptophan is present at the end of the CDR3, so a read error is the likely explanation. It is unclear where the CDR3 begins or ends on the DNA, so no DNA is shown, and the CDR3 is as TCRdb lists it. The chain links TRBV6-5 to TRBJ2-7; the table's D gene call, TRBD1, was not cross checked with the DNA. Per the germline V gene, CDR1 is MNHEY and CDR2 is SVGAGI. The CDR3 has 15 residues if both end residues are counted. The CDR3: CASSLRQELPSVEYL.

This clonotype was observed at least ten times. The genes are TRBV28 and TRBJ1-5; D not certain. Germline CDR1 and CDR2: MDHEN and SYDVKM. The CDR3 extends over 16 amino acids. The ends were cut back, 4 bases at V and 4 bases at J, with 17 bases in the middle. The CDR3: CASSSPIGWENQPQHF. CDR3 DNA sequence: TGTGCCAGCAGTTCCCCGATAGGGTGGGAGAATCAGCCCCAGCATTTT.

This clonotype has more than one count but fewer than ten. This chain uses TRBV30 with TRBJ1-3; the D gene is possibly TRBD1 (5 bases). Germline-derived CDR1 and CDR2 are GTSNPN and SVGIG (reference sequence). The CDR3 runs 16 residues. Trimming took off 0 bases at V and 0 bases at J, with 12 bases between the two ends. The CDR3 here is CAWSVRGGLSGNTIYF. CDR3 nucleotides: TGTGCCTGGAGTGTACGTGGGGGTCTCTCTGGAAACACCATATATTTT. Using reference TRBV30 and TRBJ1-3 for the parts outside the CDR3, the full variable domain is SQTIHQWPATLVQPVGSPLSLECTVEGTSNPNLYWYRQAAGRGLQLLFYSVGIGQISSEVPQNLSASRPQDRQFILSSKKLLLSDSGFYLCAWSVRGGLSGNTIYFGEGSWLTVV.

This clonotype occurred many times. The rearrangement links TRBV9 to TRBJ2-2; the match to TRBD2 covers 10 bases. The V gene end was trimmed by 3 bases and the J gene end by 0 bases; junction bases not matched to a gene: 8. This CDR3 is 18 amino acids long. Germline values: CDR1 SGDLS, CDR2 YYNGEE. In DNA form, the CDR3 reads TGTGCCAGCAGCGGTCCCCGTACTAGCGGGACGAACACCGGGGAGCTGTTTTTT. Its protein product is CASSGPRTSGTNTGELFF.

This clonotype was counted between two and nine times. The CDR3 here is CASSLAISERGSNTEAFF. In DNA form, the CDR3 reads TGTGCCAGCAGCTTAGCTATTTCGGAGCGAGGGTCGAACACTGAAGCTTTCTTT. The chain recombines TRBV7-9 with TRBJ1-1; D unresolved. Trimming took 0 bases from V and 1 from J, leaving 18 bases between them. The CDR3 sequence is 18 residues long. Germline V gene data show CDR1 as SEHNR and CDR2 as FQNEAQ (reference sequence).

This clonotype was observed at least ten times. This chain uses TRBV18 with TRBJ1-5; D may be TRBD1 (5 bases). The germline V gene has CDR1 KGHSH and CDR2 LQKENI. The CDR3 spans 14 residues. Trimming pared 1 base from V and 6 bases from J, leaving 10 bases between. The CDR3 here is CASSPQSGLQPQHF. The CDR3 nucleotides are TGTGCCAGCTCACCACAGTCAGGGCTTCAGCCCCAGCATTTT. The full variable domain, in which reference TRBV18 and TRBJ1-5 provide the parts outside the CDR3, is NAGVMQNPRHLVRRRGQEARLRCSPMKGHSHVYWYRQLPEEGLKFMVYLQKENIIDESGMPKERFSAEFPKEGPSILRIQQVVRGDSAAYFCASSPQSGLQPQHFGDGTRLSIL.

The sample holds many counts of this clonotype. Here the CDR3 DNA reads TGTGCCAGCTCATCCGATCGGGGATCTGGAAACACCATATATTTT. Protein sequence: CASSSDRGSGNTIYF. The chain links TRBV18 to TRBJ1-3; no definite D call. V lost 5 bases, J lost 1 base, and 12 bases lay in between. CDR1 and CDR2 from the germline V gene are KGHSH and LQKENI. The CDR3 runs 15 residues.

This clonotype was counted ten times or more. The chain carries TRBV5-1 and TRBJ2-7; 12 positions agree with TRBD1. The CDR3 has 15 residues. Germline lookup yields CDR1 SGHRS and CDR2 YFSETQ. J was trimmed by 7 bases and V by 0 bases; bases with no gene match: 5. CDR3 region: CASSLEGQGAEEQYF. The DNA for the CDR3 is TGCGCCAGCAGCTTGGAGGGACAGGGGGCGGAGGAGCAGTACTTC.

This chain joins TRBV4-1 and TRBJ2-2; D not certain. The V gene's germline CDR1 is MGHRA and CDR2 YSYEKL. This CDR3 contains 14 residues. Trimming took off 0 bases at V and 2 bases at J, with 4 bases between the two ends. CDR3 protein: CASSQEPNTGELFF. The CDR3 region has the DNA TGCGCCAGCAGCCAAGAACCAAACACCGGGGAGCTGTTTTTT.

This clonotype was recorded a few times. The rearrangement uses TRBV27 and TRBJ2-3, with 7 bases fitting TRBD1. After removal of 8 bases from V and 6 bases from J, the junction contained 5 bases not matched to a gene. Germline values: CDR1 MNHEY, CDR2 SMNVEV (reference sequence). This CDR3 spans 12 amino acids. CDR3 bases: TGTGCCAGCGGACAGGCGGTCGATACGCAGTATTTT. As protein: CASGQAVDTQYF.

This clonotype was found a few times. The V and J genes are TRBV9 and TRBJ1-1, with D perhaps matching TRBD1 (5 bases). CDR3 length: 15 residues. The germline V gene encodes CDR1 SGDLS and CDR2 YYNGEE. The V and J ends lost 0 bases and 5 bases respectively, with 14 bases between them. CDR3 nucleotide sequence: TGTGCCAGCAGCGTAGATGGCAGGGAGTTTACTGAAGCTTTCTTT. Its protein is CASSVDGREFTEAFF.

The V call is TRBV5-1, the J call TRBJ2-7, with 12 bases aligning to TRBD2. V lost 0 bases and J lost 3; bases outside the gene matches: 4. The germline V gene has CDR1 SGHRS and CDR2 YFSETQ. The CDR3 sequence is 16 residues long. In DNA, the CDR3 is TGCGCCAGCAGCTTGGTTTTGACTAGCGGGAGCTACGAGCAGTACTTC. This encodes CASSLVLTSGSYEQYF.

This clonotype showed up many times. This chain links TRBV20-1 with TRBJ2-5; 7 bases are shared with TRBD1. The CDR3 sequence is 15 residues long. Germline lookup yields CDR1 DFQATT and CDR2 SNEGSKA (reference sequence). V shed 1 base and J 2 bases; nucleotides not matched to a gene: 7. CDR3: CSARGDSSGQETQYF. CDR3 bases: TGCAGTGCTAGAGGGGACAGTTCTGGACAAGAGACCCAGTACTTC.

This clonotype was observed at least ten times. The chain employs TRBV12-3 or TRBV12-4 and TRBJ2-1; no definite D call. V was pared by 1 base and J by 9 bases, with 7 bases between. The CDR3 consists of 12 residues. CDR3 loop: CASSLVGGEQFF. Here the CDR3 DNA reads TGTGCCAGCAGTTTAGTGGGTGGTGAGCAGTTCTTC.

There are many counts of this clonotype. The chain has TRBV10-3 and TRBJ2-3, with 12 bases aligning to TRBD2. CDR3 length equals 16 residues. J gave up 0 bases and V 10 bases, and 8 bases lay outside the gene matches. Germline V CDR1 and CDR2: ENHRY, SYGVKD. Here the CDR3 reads CATAAGTSGSTDTQYF. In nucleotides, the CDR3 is TGTGCCACCGCAGCCGGGACTAGCGGGAGCACAGATACGCAGTATTTT.

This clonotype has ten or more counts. The CDR3 DNA sequence: TGTGCCAGCATTTCCCGACAGGGGGCTTTTGAGCAGTACTTC. Its protein product is CASISRQGAFEQYF. The chain links TRBV28 to TRBJ2-7; 10 bases match TRBD1. Germline assignment: CDR1 MDHEN and CDR2 SYDVKM. The CDR3 runs 14 residues. V shed 7 bases, J shed 7 bases, and the junction held 10 bases outside the gene matches. Together with reference TRBV28 and TRBJ2-7, the CDR3 gives the full variable domain: DVKVTQSSRYLVKRTGEKVFLECVQDMDHENMFWYRQDPGLGLRLIYFSYDVKMKEKGDIPEGYSVSREKKERFSLILESASTNQTSMYLCASISRQGAFEQYFGPGTRLTVT.